One sample yielded the 27 T cell receptor beta chains listed below, sequenced in a study of T cell responses to AZD1222 COVID-19 vaccine. Sequenced by immunoSEQ multiplex PCR; TCRdb stores in-frame clones only, minus some. The sample contains about 180,000 clones, about 87% of which appear only once. The source was peripheral blood, collected 28 days after the second dose of the MenACWY control vaccine. The receptor source for this set is an adult who received the MenACWY meningococcal vaccine as a control.

In this sample, this clone turned up once. This chain connects TRBV7-3 to TRBJ2-1; D unclear. Germline CDR1 SGHTA, CDR2 FQGTGA. The CDR3 consists of 13 residues. Deletions cut 2 bases from V and 8 bases from J, with 10 bases between. CDR3 nucleotides: TGTGCCAGCAGCTTAGGTACGGTCGATGAGCAGTTCTTC. Translated, it gives CASSLGTVDEQFF.

V gene TRBV10-3 combines with J gene TRBJ2-3, with D possibly being TRBD1 (6 bases). The CDR3 contains 14 residues. Germline V CDR1 and CDR2: ENHRY, SYGVKD. The V end was cut by 0 bases, the J end by 5 bases, with 9 bases between. The CDR3, as DNA: TGTGCCATCAGTGAGTCGGGGGCCGGAGATACGCAGTATTTT. Translated, it gives CAISESGAGDTQYF.

The V call is TRBV2, the J call TRBJ1-4; the match to TRBD1 covers 7 bases. Germline lookup yields CDR1 SNHLY and CDR2 FYNNEI. Germline trimming cut 6 bases from V and 0 bases from J; bases unmatched to any gene: 7. The CDR3 covers 16 residues. CDR3 nucleotides: TGTGCCAGCAGCGGCGACAGGGTTGCAACTAATGAAAAACTGTTTTTT. Amino acids: CASSGDRVATNEKLFF.

The chain links TRBV19 to TRBJ1-5; 7 positions agree with TRBD1. J gave up 2 bases and V 6 bases, and 4 bases lay outside the gene matches. This CDR3 region has 14 residues. The germline gives CDR1 LNHDA, CDR2 SQIVND (reference sequence). CDR3 in amino acids: CASSPDRRNQPQHF. The CDR3 nucleotides are TGTGCCAGTAGCCCGGACAGGCGCAATCAGCCCCAGCATTTT.

This chain connects TRBV20-1 to TRBJ2-7; D possibly corresponds to TRBD1 (5 bases). Trimming pared 3 bases from V and 2 bases from J, leaving 11 bases between. Per germline, CDR1 DFQATT and CDR2 SNEGSKA (reference sequence). The CDR3 runs to 13 residues. This chain's CDR3 is CSASPQGTYEQYF. In DNA form, the CDR3 reads TGCAGTGCTAGTCCGCAGGGCACCTACGAGCAGTACTTC.

The chain employs TRBV7-2 and TRBJ2-3, with 9 bases that match TRBD2. The V and J ends lost 4 bases and 4 bases, in that order; junction bases with no gene match: 6. This CDR3 region has 15 residues. CDR1 and CDR2 from the germline V gene are SGHTA and FQGNSA. The CDR3 coding sequence is TGTGCCAGCAGCTCGACTAGCGGTCCCTCAGATACGCAGTATTTT. Its translation is CASSSTSGPSDTQYF. The complete variable domain, with remaining parts taken from reference TRBV7-2 and TRBJ2-3, reads GAGVSQSPSNKVTEKGKDVELRCDPISGHTALYWYRQSLGQGLEFLIYFQGNSAPDKSGLPSDRFSAERTGGSVSTLTIQRTQQEDSAVYLCASSSTSGPSDTQYFGPGTRLTVL.

The rearrangement uses TRBV12-3 or TRBV12-4 and TRBJ1-2; possibly TRBD1 for D (6 bases). This CDR3 spans 12 amino acids. Trimming pared 6 bases from V and 10 bases from J, leaving 15 bases between. CDR3 loop: CASRTGGLDYTF. In DNA form, the CDR3 reads TGTGCCAGCAGAACCGGGGGCCTCGACTACACCTTC.

This sequence joins TRBV15 and TRBJ1-5, with D unresolved. V lost 5 bases and J lost 5, with 10 bases in between. This CDR3 spans 13 amino acids. Germline V gene sequence: CDR1 LNHNV, CDR2 YYDKDF (reference sequence). The CDR3 DNA follows: TGTGCCACCAGCTTCTCTCGAGATCAGCCCCAGCATTTT. Protein sequence: CATSFSRDQPQHF.

J is TRBJ1-2 and V is TRBV7-2; TRBD1 is a possible D gene (6 bases). Germline V gene lookup returns CDR1 SGHTA and CDR2 FQGNSA. The V and J ends lost 6 bases and 3 bases respectively, with 11 bases between them. This CDR3 is built from 13 residues. The DNA for the CDR3 is TGTGCCAGCAGTCCCAGGGGCTACTATGGCTACACCTTC. Translation: CASSPRGYYGYTF. Full variable domain (outside the CDR3, taken from reference TRBV7-2 and TRBJ1-2): GAGVSQSPSNKVTEKGKDVELRCDPISGHTALYWYRQSLGQGLEFLIYFQGNSAPDKSGLPSDRFSAERTGGSVSTLTIQRTQQEDSAVYLCASSPRGYYGYTFGSGTRLTVV.

The gene calls are TRBV19 and TRBJ2-3; D not resolved. CDR3 size: 15 residues. The V end was cut by 0 bases, the J end by 7 bases, with 14 bases between. CDR1 is LNHDA and CDR2 is SQIVND in the germline V gene (reference sequence). The CDR3 sequence: CASSIDFEDLNTQYF. The CDR3 bases are TGTGCCAGTAGTATAGACTTCGAGGACCTCAATACGCAGTATTTT.

This clone was observed once. V is TRBV28 and J is TRBJ2-7; 7 bases fit TRBD1. Germline values: CDR1 MDHEN, CDR2 SYDVKM. CDR3 length: 14 residues. The junction had 4 bases not matched to a gene; V was cut back by 3 bases and J by 2 bases. CDR3 DNA: TGTGCCAGCAGTTTGGCCAGGGGGACCTACGAGCAGTACTTC. It codes for CASSLARGTYEQYF.

This chain joins TRBV27 and TRBJ1-2; D is ambiguous. Germline CDR1 reads MNHEY; CDR2 reads SMNVEV (reference sequence). The CDR3 covers 13 residues. V was pared by 5 bases and J by 8 bases, with 15 bases between. CDR3 in amino acids: CASSPQMGSGYTF. The CDR3 DNA reads as TGTGCCAGCAGTCCCCAAATGGGAAGCGGCTACACCTTC.

The V call is TRBV6-6, the J call TRBJ1-4; 9 bases line up with TRBD1. The J segment lost 10 bases and the V segment lost 7 bases, leaving 7 bases of the junction unmatched. Germline CDR1 and CDR2: MNHNY and SVGAGI (reference sequence). The CDR3 loop spans 13 amino acids. As DNA, the CDR3 is TGTGCCAGCAACCGGGACAGGGAGGGAAAACTGTTTTTT. Its translation: CASNRDREGKLFF.

The V call is TRBV3-1 (or the pseudogene TRBV3-2), the J call TRBJ2-7; D might be TRBD1 (6 bases). This CDR3 has 17 amino acids. Trimming removed 1 base at V and 4 bases at J, with 20 bases between. CDR1 is LGHDT, CDR2 YNNKEL, per germline (reference sequence). CDR3 loop: CASSQGRIRDTSYEQYF. The CDR3 nucleotides read TGTGCCAGCAGCCAAGGGAGGATTCGGGACACCTCTTACGAGCAGTACTTC.

CDR3 amino acids: CASTGTRDSYEQYF. The CDR3 coding sequence is TGTGCCAGCACCGGGACTAGAGACTCCTACGAGCAGTACTTC. V and J are TRBV11-1 and TRBJ2-7; 8 bases are shared with TRBD2. This CDR3 is built from 14 residues. CDR1 and CDR2 from the germline V gene are SGHAT and FQDESV (reference sequence). Trimming took 7 bases from V and 0 from J; bases not matched to a gene: 5. Together with reference TRBV11-1 and TRBJ2-7, the CDR3 gives the full variable domain: EAEVAQSPRYKITEKSQAVAFWCDPISGHATLYWYRQILGQGPELLVQFQDESVVDDSQLPKDRFSAERLKGVDSTLKIQPAELGDSAMYLCASTGTRDSYEQYFGPGTRLTVT.

The chain uses TRBV19 and TRBJ1-2, with a possible D match to TRBD1 (5 bases). The CDR3 has 15 amino acids. V gave up 0 bases and J gave up 2 bases, with 10 bases separating them. CDR1 LNHDA and CDR2 SQIVND come from the germline V gene (reference sequence). CDR3 region: CASSIDRGINYGYTF. CDR3 bases: TGTGCCAGTAGTATAGATCGGGGGATCAACTATGGCTACACCTTC.

The J gene is TRBJ1-2, the V gene TRBV3-1 (or the pseudogene TRBV3-2); D is perhaps TRBD1 (6 bases). This CDR3 spans 14 amino acids. V gave up 4 bases and J gave up 8 bases, with 17 bases separating them. Per germline, CDR1 LGHDT and CDR2 YNNKEL (reference sequence). DNA of the CDR3: TGTGCCAGCAGCCTTCCAGGGGAACTCTGGGGCTACACCTTC. This sequence encodes CASSLPGELWGYTF.

In this sample, this clone turned up a few times. This chain joins TRBV19 and TRBJ1-5, with D maybe TRBD1 (5 bases). The germline CDR1 and CDR2 sequences are LNHDA and SQIVND (reference sequence). Between the trimmed V and J ends, which lost 7 bases and 7 bases, there was a span of 20 bases. The CDR3 is made up of 15 amino acids. CDR3 coding DNA: TGTGCCAGTACTCCACTCACCCGGGGGTACCAGCCCCAGCATTTT. Translation gives CASTPLTRGYQPQHF.

Turning to this clone: Compared with germline, one end of the junction differs, possibly owing to a read error. The chain links TRBV10-2 to TRBJ2-3, with D possibly TRBD2 on 6 matching bases. In germline, CDR1 is WSHSY, CDR2 SAAADI. The CDR3 is made up of 14 amino acids. CDR3 protein: CASSEGTSRDTQYF. Here the CDR3 DNA reads TGCGCCAGCAGTGAGGGTACTAGCAGAGATACGCAGTATTTT.

CDR3 DNA sequence: TGTGCCAGCAGTAAGGACCTGAGGAGTGCTGAAGCTTTCTTT. Translating gives CASSKDLRSAEAFF. The chain is built from TRBV6-5 and TRBJ1-1; D is unresolved. Trimming shortened V by 5 bases and J by 6 bases, and 16 bases separated the two germline ends. Germline V CDR1 and CDR2: MNHEY, SVGAGI. The CDR3 is 14 amino acids.

This chain links TRBV25-1 with TRBJ1-1, with unresolved D. CDR1 is MGHDK, CDR2 SYGVNS, per germline. Trimming removed 4 bases at V and 3 bases at J, with 12 bases between. This CDR3 comprises 14 residues. The CDR3 bases are TGTGCCAGCAGTGCAGAGAGAATCTACACTGAAGCTTTCTTT. This sequence encodes CASSAERIYTEAFF.

The chain is built from TRBV18 and TRBJ2-5, with 8 bases identical to TRBD2. The junction had 4 bases not matched to a gene; V was cut back by 6 bases and J by 4 bases. The germline V gene encodes CDR1 KGHSH and CDR2 LQKENI. This CDR3 has 13 residues. The CDR3 sequence is CASSGGDLETQYF. The CDR3, as DNA: TGTGCCAGCTCCGGGGGGGATCTAGAGACCCAGTACTTC.

The CDR3 coding sequence is TGTGCCTGGGATCGAGGTTCCCACTCTGGGGCCAACGTCCTGACTTTC. As protein: CAWDRGSHSGANVLTF. The rearrangement uses TRBV30 and TRBJ2-6; D call uncertain. The germline V gene encodes CDR1 GTSNPN and CDR2 SVGIG (reference sequence). Trimming cost V 5 bases and J 0 bases, with 14 bases left between them. The CDR3 has 16 residues.

This CDR3 is CSVDTEPPDNYGYTF. CDR3 nucleotides: TGCAGCGTTGATACCGAACCGCCCGATAACTATGGCTACACCTTC. The chain employs TRBV29-1 and TRBJ1-2; no clear D. The germline V gene has CDR1 SQVTM and CDR2 ANQGSEA. V lost 3 bases, J lost 1 base, and 15 bases lay in between. CDR3 length: 15 residues.

The V call is TRBV12-3 or TRBV12-4, the J call TRBJ1-2; D is unresolved. With 6 bases removed from V and 4 bases from J, the gap between germline ends came to 12 bases. The CDR3 is 13 residues long. The CDR3 loop is CASSREMAYGYTF. DNA of the CDR3: TGTGCCAGCAGCCGGGAGATGGCCTATGGCTACACCTTC.

The chain uses TRBV3-1 (or the pseudogene TRBV3-2) and TRBJ2-1; D uncertain. This CDR3 has 17 residues. The germline CDR1 and CDR2 sequences are LGHDT and YNNKEL (reference sequence). V lost 5 bases, J lost 0 bases, and 17 bases lay in between. This chain's CDR3 is CASSYPVGSISYNEQFF. Written as DNA, the CDR3 is TGTGCCAGCAGCTACCCGGTTGGTAGCATCTCCTACAATGAGCAGTTCTTC.

The genes are TRBV7-9 and TRBJ2-3, with a weak D call TRBD2 (5 bases). V was pared by 6 bases and J by 2 bases, with 15 bases between. This CDR3 spans 15 amino acids. Germline loops: CDR1 SEHNR, CDR2 FQNEAQ (reference sequence). Here the CDR3 reads CASSDVGDPTDTQYF. Written as DNA, the CDR3 is TGTGCCAGCAGTGATGTCGGGGATCCCACAGATACGCAGTATTTT.